Listed below are T cell receptor beta chains from one sample, sequenced in a study of blood T cells in healthy people across ages. TCRdb ran MiXCR on the 5' RACE reads and lists one entry per CDR3 protein. Counted here are around 1,500,000 distinct CDR3 sequences, roughly 45% occurring once; the ten biggest clones make up 7.9%. The sequenced sample consisted of blood. These receptors originate from a young woman in good health. The CDR3 runs from the conserved cysteine through the conserved F or W. D genes are given only for firm matches. Not every row has a clone size; where given, it reads once, few, many or a size class.

V	D	size	J	CDR3	DNA
TRBV3-1	TRBD2	.	TRBJ2-3	CASSHTSGRDRQYF	TGTGCCAGCAGCCACACTAGCGGGAGAGATAGGCAGTATTTT
TRBV28	TRBD2	.	TRBJ2-1	CASSSRGDSYNEQFF	TGTGCCAGCAGTTCCCGGGGGGATTCGTATAATGAGCAGTTCTTC
TRBV4-1	.	few	TRBJ1-1	CASSPTTISMKREAFF	TGCGCCAGCAGCCCAACTACGATCTCCATGAAGAGAGAAGCTTTCTTT
TRBV11-3	TRBD2	once	TRBJ2-3	CASEGAGGNTDTQYF	TGTGCCAGCGAGGGCGCGGGAGGTAACACAGATACGCAGTATTTT
TRBV6-1	TRBD2	.	TRBJ2-5	CASSQAGEGGETQYF	TGTGCCAGCAGTCAAGCGGGAGAGGGGGGAGAGACCCAGTACTTC
TRBV2	.	.	TRBJ2-7	CASTRTEVGEQYF	TGTGCCAGCACCCGGACAGAAGTGGGCGAGCAGTACTTC
TRBV7-2	.	.	TRBJ1-6	CACTGSSYNSPLHF	TGTGCCTGCACCGGGAGCTCCTATAATTCACCCCTCCACTTT
TRBV12-3/TRBV12-4	.	.	TRBJ2-3	CASSFVTGGTDTQYF	TGTGCCAGCAGTTTTGTTACAGGAGGCACAGATACGCAGTATTTT
TRBV4-1	TRBD1	.	TRBJ2-1	CASRRDREDEQFF	TGCGCCAGCAGGCGGGACAGGGAGGATGAGCAGTTCTTC
TRBV6-5	TRBD1	.	TRBJ2-3	CASRKTGGTPTDTQYF	TGTGCCAGTAGAAAAACAGGGGGTACCCCCACAGATACGCAGTATTTT
TRBV5-1	.	once	TRBJ1-2	CASSLAGGNNYGYTF	TGCGCCAGCAGCTTGGCCGGGGGCAATAACTATGGCTACACCTTC
TRBV7-6	.	few	TRBJ2-7	CASSLEPDTSYEQYF	TGTGCCAGCAGTCTCGAACCTGACACCTCCTACGAGCAGTACTTC
TRBV7-2	.	few	TRBJ2-3	CASTRGSAGLRGTQYF	TGTGCCAGCACTAGGGGGTCAGCGGGTCTACGAGGTACGCAGTATTTT
TRBV10-3	TRBD2	once	TRBJ2-7	CAIRPTSGGADEQYF	TGTGCCATCAGACCGACTAGCGGGGGGGCGGACGAGCAGTACTTC
TRBV15	.	.	TRBJ2-7	CATSRDSDRQYF	TGTGCCACCAGCAGAGACTCGGACCGTCAGTACTTC
TRBV6-6	.	.	TRBJ2-3	CASSYPRAHTDTQYF	TGTGCCAGCAGTTACCCGCGGGCCCACACAGATACGCAGTATTTT
TRBV4-1	.	few	TRBJ1-6	CASSQEQANYNSPLHF	TGCGCCAGCAGCCAAGAGCAGGCAAACTATAATTCACCCCTCCACTTT
TRBV6-5	.	once	TRBJ2-3	CASSYSDFYTDTQYF	TGTGCCAGCAGTTACTCCGACTTCTACACAGATACGCAGTATTTT
TRBV6-5	.	.	TRBJ1-2	CASRVGDYGYTF	TGTGCCAGCAGGGTGGGGGACTATGGCTACACCTTC
TRBV7-9	.	.	TRBJ2-3	CASSFGLASTSTDTQYF	TGTGCCAGCAGCTTTGGTTTAGCGAGTACTAGCACAGATACGCAGTATTTT
TRBV5-1	TRBD1	.	TRBJ2-7	CASSRKQGVLPNEQYF	TGCGCCAGCAGCAGGAAACAGGGGGTTCTCCCTAACGAGCAGTACTTC
TRBV11-2	TRBD2	.	TRBJ2-4	CASSLGLLGEGENIQYF	TGTGCCAGCAGCTTAGGCCTCCTTGGGGAGGGTGAAAACATTCAGTACTTC
TRBV6-6	TRBD2	.	TRBJ2-1	CASSYLAGGRGNEQFF	TGTGCCAGCAGTTATCTAGCGGGGGGCCGGGGTAATGAGCAGTTCTTC
TRBV7-7	TRBD1	.	TRBJ2-1	CASSYGTGSYNEQFF	TGTGCTAGCAGCTATGGGACAGGTAGCTACAATGAGCAGTTCTTC
TRBV30	.	.	TRBJ2-1	CARKGPPYNEQFF	TGTGCCCGGAAGGGCCCCCCCTACAATGAGCAGTTCTTC
TRBV13	.	.	TRBJ2-4	CASSLPASPYNNEQYF	TGTGCCAGCAGCTTACCGGCTAGCCCCTACAACAATGAGCAGTACTTC
TRBV4-2	.	few	TRBJ2-7	CASSQDLASSYEQYF	TGTGCCAGCAGCCAAGACCTAGCCAGCTCCTACGAGCAGTACTTC
TRBV20-1	TRBD2	.	TRBJ2-3	CSARDRLAGITDTQYF	TGCAGTGCTAGAGATAGGCTAGCGGGTATCACAGATACGCAGTATTTT
TRBV29-1	.	.	TRBJ2-5	CSVEGASGLEYF	TGCAGCGTTGAAGGGGCCTCGGGTCTGGAGTACTTC
TRBV25-1	.	.	TRBJ2-1	CASSEGSNGRGTYNEQFF	TGTGCCAGCAGTGAAGGAAGTAATGGGAGAGGGACCTACAATGAGCAGTTCTTC
TRBV11-2	TRBD1	.	TRBJ1-2	CASSLSFPSSTGGRGYTF	TGTGCCAGCAGCTTATCCTTCCCCTCCTCAACAGGGGGAAGGGGCTACACCTTC
TRBV4-2	.	once	TRBJ2-7	CARSQAMNYEQYF	TGTGCCCGCAGCCAAGCTATGAACTACGAGCAGTACTTC
TRBV4-1	.	.	TRBJ2-1	CASSPRDGLYNEQFF	TGCGCCAGCAGTCCACGGGACGGATTATACAATGAGCAGTTCTTC
TRBV5-1	TRBD2	.	TRBJ2-3	CASSASGRVPDTQYF	TGCGCCAGCAGCGCTAGCGGGAGGGTCCCAGATACGCAGTATTTT
TRBV7-9	.	.	TRBJ2-3	CASSVPPGGISTDTQYF	TGTGCCAGCAGCGTCCCCCCTGGCGGGATTAGCACAGATACGCAGTATTTT
TRBV18	.	.	TRBJ2-7	CASSLKSQDTIYEQYF	TGTGCCAGCTCACTAAAAAGTCAGGACACCATCTACGAGCAGTACTTC
TRBV12-3/TRBV12-4	TRBD2	.	TRBJ2-3	CASSPGLAGRSDTQYF	TGTGCCAGCAGCCCCGGACTAGCGGGGAGGTCAGATACGCAGTATTTT
TRBV7-2	.	few	TRBJ2-3	CATGAGTTDTQYF	TGTGCCACCGGGGCAGGGACCACAGATACGCAGTATTTT
TRBV7-9	.	once	TRBJ2-1	CASSLALETRRGEQFF	TGTGCCAGCAGCTTAGCGCTAGAGACTAGAAGGGGTGAGCAGTTCTTC
TRBV10-3	.	.	TRBJ1-2	CAISWDMGYGYTF	TGTGCCATCTCTTGGGATATGGGCTATGGCTACACCTTC
TRBV3-1	TRBD1	.	TRBJ1-6	CASSPEGQANSPLHF	TGTGCCAGCAGCCCCGAGGGACAGGCTAATTCACCCCTCCACTTT
TRBV18	.	.	TRBJ2-4	CASSPDYVREQYF	TGTGCCAGCTCACCCGATTATGTGAGGGAGCAGTACTTC
TRBV6-6	TRBD2	.	TRBJ2-7	CAGSSWRGDMKYEQYF	TGTGCCGGCAGCTCGTGGCGGGGGGACATGAAATACGAGCAGTACTTC
TRBV7-9	TRBD1	.	TRBJ2-3	CASSLTGQGNTDTQYF	TGTGCCAGCAGCTTAACCGGACAGGGCAACACAGATACGCAGTATTTT
TRBV12-3/TRBV12-4	.	.	TRBJ2-1	CASSWGISYNEQFF	TGTGCCAGCAGTTGGGGGATCTCCTACAATGAGCAGTTCTTC
TRBV29-1	.	.	TRBJ2-3	CSVVVGVGFSTDTQYF	TGCAGCGTTGTAGTCGGGGTGGGATTTAGCACAGATACGCAGTATTTT
TRBV11-1	.	.	TRBJ2-7	CASSWGQITGNEQYF	TGTGCCAGCAGCTGGGGTCAGATTACAGGGAACGAGCAGTACTTC
TRBV20-1	TRBD2	few	TRBJ2-1	CSARDLTSGNPQREQFF	TGCAGTGCTAGAGATTTAACTAGCGGGAATCCTCAACGAGAGCAGTTCTTC